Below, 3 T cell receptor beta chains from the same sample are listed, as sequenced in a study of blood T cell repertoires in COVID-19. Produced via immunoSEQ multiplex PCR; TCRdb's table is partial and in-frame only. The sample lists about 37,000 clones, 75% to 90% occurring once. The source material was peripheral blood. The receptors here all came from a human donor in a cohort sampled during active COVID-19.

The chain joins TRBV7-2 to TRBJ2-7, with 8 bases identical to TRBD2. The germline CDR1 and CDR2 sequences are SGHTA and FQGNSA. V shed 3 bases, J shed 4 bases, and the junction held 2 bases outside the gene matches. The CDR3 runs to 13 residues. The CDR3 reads CASSLRGEYEQYF. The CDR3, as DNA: TGTGCCAGCAGCTTGCGGGGGGAGTACGAGCAGTACTTC.

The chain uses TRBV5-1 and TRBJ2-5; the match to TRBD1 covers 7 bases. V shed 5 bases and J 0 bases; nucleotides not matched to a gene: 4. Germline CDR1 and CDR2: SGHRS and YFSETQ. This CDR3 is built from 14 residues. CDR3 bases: TGCGCCAGCAGTCCGGGACAGTACCAAGAGACCCAGTACTTC. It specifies CASSPGQYQETQYF.

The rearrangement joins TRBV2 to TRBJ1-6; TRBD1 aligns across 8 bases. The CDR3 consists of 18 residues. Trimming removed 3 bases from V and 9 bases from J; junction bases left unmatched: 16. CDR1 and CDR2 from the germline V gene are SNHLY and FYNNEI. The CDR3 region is CASSERGQVWGFGSPLHF. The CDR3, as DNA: TGTGCCAGCAGTGAGAGGGGACAGGTATGGGGGTTTGGTTCACCCCTCCACTTT. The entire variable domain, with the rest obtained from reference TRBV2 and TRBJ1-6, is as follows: EPEVTQTPSHQVTQMGQEVILRCVPISNHLYFYWYRQILGQKVEFLVSFYNNEISEKSEIFDDQFSVERPDGSNFTLKIRSTKLEDSAMYFCASSERGQVWGFGSPLHFGNGTRLTVT.